Shown below are 6 T cell receptor beta chains from a single sample sequenced in a study of lymphopenia after photon versus proton radiotherapy. Only in-frame clones appear in the TCRdb table, and some are missing; sequencing was by immunoSEQ multiplex PCR. The sample carries 35,000 to 45,000 clones, under 85% recorded once. Sequenced material: peripheral blood, taken from a patient treated with proton-based radiotherapy. The source is a woman between 70 and 85 years old with pancreatic cancer.

This rearrangement joins TRBV7-9 to TRBJ2-7, with D possibly matching TRBD1 (5 bases). The V end was cut by 8 bases, the J end by 3 bases, with 11 bases between. The CDR3 runs 12 residues. Germline assignment: CDR1 SEHNR and CDR2 FQNEAQ (reference sequence). CDR3 nucleotides: TGTGCCAGCGGATCTGACAGCTACGAGCAGTACTTC. As protein: CASGSDSYEQYF.

The V and J genes are TRBV11-3 and TRBJ1-2, with 10 bases matching TRBD1. Germline V gene data show CDR1 as SGHNT and CDR2 as YENEEA. V gave up 4 bases and J gave up 3 bases; unmatched junction bases: 5. The CDR3 length is 15 residues. CDR3 residues: CASSSRQGAYYGYTF. CDR3 nucleotide sequence: TGTGCCAGCAGCTCTCGACAGGGGGCCTACTATGGCTACACCTTC.

The chain uses TRBV6-5 and TRBJ1-5, with 7 bases that match TRBD1. Trimming at V came to 6 bases and at J to 2 bases, leaving 4 bases not matched to a gene. Germline CDR1 reads MNHEY; CDR2 reads SVGAGI. The CDR3 has 14 amino acids. The CDR3 is CASSRQGGNQPQHF. CDR3 sequence (DNA): TGTGCCAGCAGCCGACAGGGTGGCAATCAGCCCCAGCATTTT.

V and J are TRBV19 and TRBJ1-2, with a weak D call TRBD1 (5 bases). Germline V gene lookup returns CDR1 LNHDA and CDR2 SQIVND (reference sequence). V shed 8 bases and J shed 4 bases, with 14 bases lying between them. The CDR3 loop spans 13 amino acids. The CDR3 sequence is CASSEGTVYGYTF. CDR3 bases: TGTGCCAGTTCCGAAGGGACGGTCTATGGCTACACCTTC.

The V gene is TRBV15, the J gene TRBJ2-1; 8 nucleotides match TRBD1. Germline CDR1 is LNHNV and CDR2 is YYDKDF (reference sequence). The CDR3 is 15 residues long. V trimming: 0 bases; J trimming: 6 bases; junction bases outside the gene matches: 4. The CDR3 sequence is CATSRDETGVNEQFF. For the CDR3, the DNA is TGTGCCACCAGCAGAGATGAGACAGGGGTCAATGAGCAGTTCTTC.

This clone has only a few counts. The chain couples TRBV19 to TRBJ1-2; a possible D gene is TRBD1 (6 bases). The CDR3 extends over 13 amino acids. V shed 6 bases and J shed 4 bases, with 12 bases lying between them. The germline V gene encodes CDR1 LNHDA and CDR2 SQIVND (reference sequence). CDR3 in DNA: TGTGCCAGTAGACCAGGGGATCCCTATGGCTACACCTTC. Translating it yields CASRPGDPYGYTF.